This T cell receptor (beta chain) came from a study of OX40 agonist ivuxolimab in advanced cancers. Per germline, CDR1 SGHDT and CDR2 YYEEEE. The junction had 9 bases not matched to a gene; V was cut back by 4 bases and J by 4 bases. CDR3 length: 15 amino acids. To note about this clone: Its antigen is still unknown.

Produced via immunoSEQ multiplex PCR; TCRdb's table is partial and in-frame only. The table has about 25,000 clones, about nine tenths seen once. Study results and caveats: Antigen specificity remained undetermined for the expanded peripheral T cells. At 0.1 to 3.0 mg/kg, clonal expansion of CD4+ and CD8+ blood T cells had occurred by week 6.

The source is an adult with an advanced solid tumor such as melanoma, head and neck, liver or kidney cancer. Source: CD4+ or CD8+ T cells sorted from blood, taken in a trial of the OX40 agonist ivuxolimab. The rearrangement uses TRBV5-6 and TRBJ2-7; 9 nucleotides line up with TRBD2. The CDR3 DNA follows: TGTGCCAGCAGCCCCAGGGGTAGCGGGAGTTACGAGCAGTACTTC. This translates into CASSPRGSGSYEQYF.